Below, 5 T cell receptor beta chains from the same sample are listed, as sequenced in a study of blood T cell repertoires in COVID-19. TCRdb's table, derived via immunoSEQ multiplex PCR, lists solely in-frame clones and lacks some. This sample carries some 180,000 clones, roughly 89% of them seen once, and the ten largest clones take 0.5% to 0.75%. The source material was peripheral blood. The receptors here all came from a man aged 50-60 years with acute or convalescent COVID-19.

The chain is built from TRBV7-2 and TRBJ2-3; 9 nucleotides align to TRBD1. This CDR3 has 15 amino acids. CDR1 is SGHTA, CDR2 FQGNSA, per germline. V gave up 4 bases and J gave up 1 base; unmatched junction bases: 3. CDR3 DNA sequence: TGTGCCAGCAGCTATCGGACAGGGGGCACAGATACGCAGTATTTT. Residues: CASSYRTGGTDTQYF.

The chain is built from TRBV27 and TRBJ1-2; no definite D call. CDR1 and CDR2 from the germline V gene are MNHEY and SMNVEV (reference sequence). V was clipped by 0 bases and J by 8 bases, with 16 bases between them. The CDR3 sequence is 15 residues long. The CDR3 nucleotides are TGTGCCAGCAGTTTATCAGCGGCCCAGCTTAGGGGCTACACCTTC. Translation gives CASSLSAAQLRGYTF.

The V gene is TRBV4-1, the J gene TRBJ2-3, with D possibly TRBD2 on 5 matching bases. Germline CDR1 reads MGHRA; CDR2 reads YSYEKL. Trimming stripped 8 bases from V and 2 bases from J, with 17 bases between. The CDR3 length is 15 residues. DNA for the CDR3: TGCGCCAGCCGACCTGGAGGAACCATCACAGATACGCAGTATTTT. Translated: CASRPGGTITDTQYF.

The V and J genes are TRBV28 and TRBJ1-5; 10 nucleotides match TRBD1. V was pared by 1 base and J by 7 bases, with 16 bases of the junction left unmatched. This CDR3 is built from 19 residues. Germline CDR1 is MDHEN and CDR2 is SYDVKM. This CDR3 is CASSLFARGTGAPRQPQHF. The CDR3 nucleotides are TGTGCCAGCAGTTTATTCGCCAGGGGGACAGGGGCCCCTCGGCAGCCCCAGCATTTT.

V and J are TRBV7-3 and TRBJ2-2; D not resolved. Germline loops: CDR1 SGHTA, CDR2 FQGTGA. CDR3 length: 12 amino acids. The V gene lost 4 bases and the J gene lost 6 bases, with 6 bases spanning the gap. In DNA form, the CDR3 reads TGTGCCAGCAGCTCCTCCTCCGGGGAGCTGTTTTTT. Translation: CASSSSSGELFF.